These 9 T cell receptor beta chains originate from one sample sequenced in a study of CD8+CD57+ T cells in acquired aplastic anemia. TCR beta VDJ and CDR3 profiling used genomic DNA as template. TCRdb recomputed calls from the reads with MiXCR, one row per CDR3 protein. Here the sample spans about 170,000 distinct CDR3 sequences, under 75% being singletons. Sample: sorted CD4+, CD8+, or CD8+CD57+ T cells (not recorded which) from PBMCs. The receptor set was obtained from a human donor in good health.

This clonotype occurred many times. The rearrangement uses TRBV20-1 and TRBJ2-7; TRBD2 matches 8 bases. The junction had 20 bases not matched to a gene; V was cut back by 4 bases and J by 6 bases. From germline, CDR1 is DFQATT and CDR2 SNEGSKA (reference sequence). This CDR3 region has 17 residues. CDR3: CSATTGTRALSRGEQYF. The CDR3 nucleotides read TGCAGTGCTACTACCGGGACTAGGGCCCTATCGCGGGGCGAGCAGTACTTC.

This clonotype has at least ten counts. The CDR3 region is CASSMGTFVTYGYTF. CDR3 coding DNA: TGTGCCAGCAGCATGGGGACATTCGTCACCTATGGCTACACCTTC. This chain connects TRBV5-8 to TRBJ1-2, with D perhaps TRBD1 (6 bases). This CDR3 contains 15 residues. Germline V CDR1 and CDR2: SGHTS, YDEGEE. The V gene lost 4 bases and the J gene lost 4 bases, with 17 bases spanning the gap.

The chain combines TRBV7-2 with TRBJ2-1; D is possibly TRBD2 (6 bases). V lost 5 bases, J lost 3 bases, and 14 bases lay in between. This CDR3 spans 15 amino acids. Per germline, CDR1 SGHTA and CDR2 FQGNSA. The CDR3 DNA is TGTGCCAGCAGCACGAAGGTAGCGGACTACAATGAGCAGTTCTTC. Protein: CASSTKVADYNEQFF.

CDR3 sequence: CASSPQTPNTEAFF. For the CDR3, the DNA is TGTGCCAGCAGCCCACAGACTCCGAACACTGAAGCTTTCTTT. J is TRBJ1-1 and V is TRBV9; no definite D call. This CDR3 is built from 14 residues. Between the trimmed V and J ends, which lost 4 bases and 1 base, there was a span of 11 bases. From germline, CDR1 is SGDLS and CDR2 YYNGEE.

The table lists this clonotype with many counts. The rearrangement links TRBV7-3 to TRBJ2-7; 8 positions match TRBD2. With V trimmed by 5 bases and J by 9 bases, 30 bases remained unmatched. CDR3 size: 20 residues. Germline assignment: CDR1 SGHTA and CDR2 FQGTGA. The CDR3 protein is CASSPNHWAEGGRTSSGQYF. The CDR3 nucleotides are TGTGCCAGCAGCCCAAATCATTGGGCGGAGGGCGGGAGGACATCCTCTGGGCAGTACTTC.

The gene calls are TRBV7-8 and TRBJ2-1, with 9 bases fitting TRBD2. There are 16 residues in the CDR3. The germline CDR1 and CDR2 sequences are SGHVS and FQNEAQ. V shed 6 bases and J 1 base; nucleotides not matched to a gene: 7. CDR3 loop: CASSSPGLASYNEQFF. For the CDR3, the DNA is TGTGCCAGCAGTTCTCCGGGACTAGCATCCTACAATGAGCAGTTCTTC.

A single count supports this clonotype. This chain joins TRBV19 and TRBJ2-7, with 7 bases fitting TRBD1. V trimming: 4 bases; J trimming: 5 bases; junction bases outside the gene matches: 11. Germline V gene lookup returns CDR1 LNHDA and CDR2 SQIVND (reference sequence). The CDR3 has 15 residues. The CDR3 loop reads CASSTAGTVWHEQYF. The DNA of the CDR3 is TGTGCCAGTAGTACTGCCGGGACAGTCTGGCACGAGCAGTACTTC.

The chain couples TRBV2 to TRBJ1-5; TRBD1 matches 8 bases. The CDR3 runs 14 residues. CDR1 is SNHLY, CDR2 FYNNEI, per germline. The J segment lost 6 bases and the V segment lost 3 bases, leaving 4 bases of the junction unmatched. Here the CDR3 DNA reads TGTGCCAGCAGTGACCAGGGGGCGCCTCAGCCCCAGCATTTT. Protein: CASSDQGAPQPQHF.

CDR3 DNA sequence: TGTGCCAGCAGCTTCGAACTATTGAACACTGAAGCTTTCTTT. Its protein product is CASSFELLNTEAFF. This chain connects TRBV5-5 to TRBJ1-1; no clear D. The CDR3 is 14 amino acids. Germline-derived CDR1 and CDR2 are SGHKS and YYEKEE (reference sequence). The V end lost 2 bases, the J end lost 0 bases, and 8 bases lay between the germline ends.